These T cell receptor beta chains were read from a single sample in a study of shared clonotypes between healthy human individuals. The data were produced by immunoSEQ multiplex PCR, yet TCRdb's version contains in-frame clones alone and is incomplete. The top ten hold about 0.39% of the sample, which has 2 million to 2.5 million clones, 80% to 95% seen once. The sequencing sample was made of naive CD4+ T cells from PBMCs. The receptors come from a man between 18 and 35 years old in good health. Some clones in this sample may be carry-over from other donors' samples. Each CDR3 is given with its conserved first and last residue. The D gene is left open where the match is weak. Clone size is shown for a subset of rows, as once, few, many or a class of expanded clone.

V	D	J	size	DNA	CDR3
TRBV15	TRBD1	TRBJ2-5	-	TGTGCCACCAGCAGAGATGTCCCCGGGACAGGGTCAGAGACCCAGTACTTC	CATSRDVPGTGSETQYF
TRBV5-4	TRBD1	TRBJ1-1	-	TGTGCCAGCGGGGGACAGGGAGGTCCTGAAGCTTTCTTT	CASGGQGGPEAFF
TRBV19	-	TRBJ2-7	-	TGTGCCAGTAGTGATCCGACTAGCTACGAGCAGTACTTC	CASSDPTSYEQYF
TRBV28	-	TRBJ1-4	once	TGTGCCAGCAGTTTATCTGGGGCAACTAATGAAAAACTGTTTTTT	CASSLSGATNEKLFF
TRBV2	-	TRBJ1-2	-	TGTGCCAGCACCATTGGGGGGATCTATGGCTACACCTTC	CASTIGGIYGYTF
TRBV28	-	TRBJ1-5	few	TGTGCCAGCAGTTTCAAGGTGGGCAATCAGCCCCAGCATTTT	CASSFKVGNQPQHF
TRBV30	TRBD2	TRBJ2-7	-	TGTGCCTGGTTAAGCGGGAGGGCCCCCTACGAGCAGTACTTC	CAWLSGRAPYEQYF
TRBV28	-	TRBJ1-4	-	TGTGCCAGCAGCGGGACTGTGATCGGAAAACTGTTTTTT	CASSGTVIGKLFF
TRBV30	-	TRBJ1-5	-	TGTGCCTGGAGGGATTTCGGGAGCCAGAAGGGCGATCAGCCCCAGCATTTT	CAWRDFGSQKGDQPQHF
TRBV2	-	TRBJ2-5	-	TGTGCCAGCACTCGTAAGACCCAGTACTTC	CASTRKTQYF
TRBV9	-	TRBJ2-1	-	TGTGCCAGCAGCGTAGGAGTAGCGGAGCAGCCCTACAATGAGCAGTTCTTC	CASSVGVAEQPYNEQFF
TRBV27	TRBD2	TRBJ2-3	-	TGTGCCAGCAGTACTCTAGCGGGAGAGGGCACGCAGTATTTT	CASSTLAGEGTQYF
TRBV2	-	TRBJ2-7	-	TGTGCCAGCAGTGATGCAGGAGCGAGAGCCTACGAGCAGTACTTC	CASSDAGARAYEQYF
TRBV2	-	TRBJ2-5	-	TGTGCCAGCAGTCAATACCAAGAGACCCAGTACTTC	CASSQYQETQYF
TRBV10-3	-	TRBJ2-7	-	TGTGCCATCACCGACAGCTACGAGCAGTACTTC	CAITDSYEQYF
TRBV25-1	TRBD1	TRBJ2-7	-	TGTGCCAGCAGGGGGGACAGTAGGACCTACGAGCAGTACTTC	CASRGDSRTYEQYF
TRBV25-1	-	TRBJ1-2	-	TGTGCCAGCAGTGAGGGGAAGGCCTATGGCTACACCTTC	CASSEGKAYGYTF
TRBV7-9	-	TRBJ1-1	once	TGTGCCAGCAGCTTCAGGGACAACACTGAAGCTTTCTTT	CASSFRDNTEAFF
TRBV27	-	TRBJ2-1	-	TGTGCCAGCAGTTCAGCGGACCTCTCCTACAATGAGCAGTTCTTC	CASSSADLSYNEQFF
TRBV7-2	-	TRBJ2-7	-	TGTGCCAGCAGCTTACGACAGCGCTCTGAGGAGCAGTACTTC	CASSLRQRSEEQYF
TRBV7-9	-	TRBJ1-5	-	TGTGCCAGCAGCTCGGACGTCCCGGCGGTTCAGCCCCAGCATTTT	CASSSDVPAVQPQHF
TRBV28	-	TRBJ2-3	-	TGTGCCAGCAGTTTATACGGGGCCCCCTTAGGCACAGATACGCAGTATTTT	CASSLYGAPLGTDTQYF
TRBV5-1	-	TRBJ2-5	once	TGCGCCAGCAGCTTGATAACACTCCAAGAGACCCAGTACTTC	CASSLITLQETQYF
TRBV15	TRBD1	TRBJ2-6	-	TGTGCCGTCGGACAGGAGAACTCTGGGGCCAACGTCCTGACTTTC	CAVGQENSGANVLTF
TRBV7-9	-	TRBJ2-1	-	TGTGCCAGCAGCTTAGGGACAGAAGGAGATGAGCAGTTCTTC	CASSLGTEGDEQFF
TRBV29-1	TRBD2	TRBJ2-3	-	TGCAGCGTTGCTCGACTAGCGGGCACAGATACGCAGTATTTT	CSVARLAGTDTQYF
TRBV19	-	TRBJ1-2	once	TGTGCCAGTAGTGACCCCGGGGAGGGGAGCTATGGCTACACCTTC	CASSDPGEGSYGYTF
TRBV5-8	TRBD1	TRBJ2-2	-	TGTGCCAGCAGCTTGGGGGACAGGGCTACCGGGGAGCTGTTTTTT	CASSLGDRATGELFF
TRBV4-2	-	TRBJ2-1	-	TGTGCCAGCAGCCAGGTCAGGACAGATACGCAGTTCTTC	CASSQVRTDTQFF
TRBV6-5	TRBD2	TRBJ2-7	-	TGTGCCAGCAGAGAGGGACTAGCGGGAGTGTACGAGCAGTACTTC	CASREGLAGVYEQYF
TRBV29-1	-	TRBJ2-7	-	TGCAGCGTTGGAGGGAGAGTGGGGGTAGGCTACGAGCAGTACTTC	CSVGGRVGVGYEQYF
TRBV11-3	TRBD2	TRBJ2-7	-	TGTGCCAGCAGCTTAGGTACTAGCGGGATCTACGAGCAGTACTTC	CASSLGTSGIYEQYF
TRBV2	TRBD2	TRBJ2-5	-	TGTGCCAGCAGTGAGAGCGGGAGTAGATTCCAGTACTTC	CASSESGSRFQYF
TRBV5-1	TRBD2	TRBJ2-1	-	TGCGCCAGCAGCTTCGAATCAGCGGGAGAGCAGTTCTTC	CASSFESAGEQFF
TRBV5-4	TRBD2	TRBJ2-3	-	TGTGCCAGCAGCTTGGCTATTAGCGGGACGCCAGATACGCAGTATTTT	CASSLAISGTPDTQYF
TRBV6-1	TRBD2	TRBJ2-5	once	TGTGCCAGCAGTGAGCCGACTAGCGGGAGGGCCTTGACCCAGTACTTC	CASSEPTSGRALTQYF
TRBV29-1	-	TRBJ1-2	-	TGCAGCGTTGAAGCTGGGGCCCTCTCGCACACCTTC	CSVEAGALSHTF
TRBV30	TRBD1	TRBJ1-1	-	TGTGCCTGGAGTGTATGGGACAGGGAGAACACTGAAGCTTTCTTT	CAWSVWDRENTEAFF
TRBV2	-	TRBJ1-1	few	TGTGCCAGCAGTGAAATCTTATGGGGGAACACTGAAGCTTTCTTT	CASSEILWGNTEAFF
TRBV7-2	-	TRBJ1-1	-	TGTGCCAGCAGCTTAGTGCGTGGGATCGGGGCTTTCTTT	CASSLVRGIGAFF